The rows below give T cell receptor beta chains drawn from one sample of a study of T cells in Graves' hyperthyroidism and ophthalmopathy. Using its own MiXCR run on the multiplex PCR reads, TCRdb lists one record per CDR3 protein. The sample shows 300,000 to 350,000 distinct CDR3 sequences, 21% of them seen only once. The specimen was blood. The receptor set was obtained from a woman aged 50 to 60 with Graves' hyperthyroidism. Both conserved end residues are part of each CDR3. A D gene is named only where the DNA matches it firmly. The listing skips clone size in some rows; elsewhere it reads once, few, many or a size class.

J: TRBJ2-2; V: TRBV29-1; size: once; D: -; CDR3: CSFCEGGTGELFF; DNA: TGCAGCTTTTGTGAGGGGGGCACCGGGGAGCTGTTTTTT
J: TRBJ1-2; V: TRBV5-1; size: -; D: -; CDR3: CASSSRGSSYGYTF; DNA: TGCGCCAGCAGCAGCAGGGGTTCAAGCTATGGCTACACCTTC
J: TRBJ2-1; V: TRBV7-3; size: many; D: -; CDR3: CASSVTESSYNEQFF; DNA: TGTGCCAGCAGCGTAACAGAGAGCTCCTACAATGAGCAGTTCTTC
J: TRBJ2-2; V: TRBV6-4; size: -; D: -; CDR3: CASSEVASATGELFF; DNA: TGTGCCAGCAGTGAGGTGGCTAGCGCAACCGGGGAGCTGTTTTTT
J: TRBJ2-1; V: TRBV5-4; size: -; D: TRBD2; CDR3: CASSPGLATLLYNEQFF; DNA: TGTGCCAGCAGCCCGGGACTAGCGACTCTCCTTTACAATGAGCAGTTCTTC
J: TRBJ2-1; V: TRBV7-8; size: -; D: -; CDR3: CASSLGAPGPEIYNEQFF; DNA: TGTGCCAGCAGCTTAGGCGCACCAGGGCCGGAGATCTACAATGAGCAGTTCTTC
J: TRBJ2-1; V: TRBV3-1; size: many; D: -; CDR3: CASSQFGRYNEQFF; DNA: TGTGCCAGCAGCCAATTCGGACGGTACAATGAGCAGTTCTTC
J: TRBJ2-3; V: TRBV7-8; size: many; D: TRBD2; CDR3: CASSLLAGGTDTQYF; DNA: TGTGCCAGCAGCTTATTGGCGGGGGGGACAGATACGCAGTATTTT
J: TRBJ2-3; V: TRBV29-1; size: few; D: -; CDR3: CSVEAGADTDTQYF; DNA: TGCAGCGTTGAAGCTGGGGCGGACACAGATACGCAGTATTTT
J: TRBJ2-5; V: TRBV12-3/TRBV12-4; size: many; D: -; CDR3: CASSPRMRQETQYF; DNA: TGTGCCAGCAGTCCCAGGATGAGACAAGAGACCCAGTACTTC
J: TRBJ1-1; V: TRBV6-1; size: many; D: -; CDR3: CASSSGTVLNTEAFF; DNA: TGTGCCAGCAGTTCCGGGACTGTGTTGAACACTGAAGCTTTCTTT
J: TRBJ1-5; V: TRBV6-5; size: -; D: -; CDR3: CASSLGLTHSNQPQHF; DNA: TGTGCCAGCAGCCTGGGCCTCACCCATAGCAATCAGCCCCAGCATTTT
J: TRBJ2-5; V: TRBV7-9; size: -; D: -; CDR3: CASSLAEGVETQYF; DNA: TGTGCCAGCAGCTTAGCTGAGGGCGTGGAGACCCAGTACTTC
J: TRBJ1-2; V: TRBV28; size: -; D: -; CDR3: CASSDDTPNYGYTF; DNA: TGTGCCAGCAGCGACGATACCCCTAACTATGGCTACACCTTC
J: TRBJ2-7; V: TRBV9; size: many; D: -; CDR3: CASSVGQNYEQYF; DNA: TGTGCCAGCAGCGTAGGACAGAACTACGAGCAGTACTTC
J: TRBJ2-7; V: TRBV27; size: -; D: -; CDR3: CASSLSLTGTYEQYF; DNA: TGTGCCAGCAGTTTATCGCTAACAGGGACCTACGAGCAGTACTTC
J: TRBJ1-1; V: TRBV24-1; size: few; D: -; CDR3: CATSEYKGWAFF; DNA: TGTGCCACCAGTGAGTACAAAGGATGGGCTTTCTTT